A single sample gave rise to the 13 T cell receptor beta chains below, sequenced in a study of PD-L1 blockade in urothelial cancer. Documented time point: pretreatment peripheral blood. The data were produced by immunoSEQ multiplex PCR, yet TCRdb's version contains in-frame clones alone and is incomplete. The table shows fewer than 50,000 clones, with 75% to 85% occurring only once. Here the sequenced sample was PBMCs, taken around atezolizumab (anti-PD-L1) treatment. Every receptor here comes from a man between 65 and 85 years old with urothelial cancer.

The chain joins TRBV5-1 to TRBJ2-7; 9 positions match TRBD2. CDR3 length: 14 amino acids. The V and J ends lost 3 bases and 1 base, in that order; junction bases with no gene match: 2. Per the germline V gene, CDR1 is SGHRS and CDR2 is YFSETQ. CDR3 protein: CASSWSGGSYEQYF. CDR3 coding DNA: TGCGCCAGCAGCTGGAGCGGGGGGTCCTACGAGCAGTACTTC.

The rearrangement uses TRBV5-1 and TRBJ2-7, with D uncertain. CDR1 and CDR2 (germline): SGHRS, YFSETQ. The CDR3 runs 11 residues. V was clipped by 3 bases and J by 7 bases, with 8 bases between them. The CDR3 DNA reads as TGCGCCAGCAGCTCCCAGCGAGAGCAGTACTTC. The encoded protein is CASSSQREQYF.

This chain connects TRBV5-1 to TRBJ2-7; D not resolved. V was clipped by 3 bases and J by 1 base, with 11 bases between them. The CDR3 contains 14 residues. Germline V CDR1 and CDR2: SGHRS, YFSETQ. CDR3 DNA sequence: TGCGCCAGCAGCTACCGGGTTCCGTCCTACGAGCAGTACTTC. This codes for CASSYRVPSYEQYF.

This clone was counted between two and nine times. Here the CDR3 DNA reads TGCGCCAGCAGCCCCGGGACACCAAACTATGGCTACACCTTC. It yields the protein CASSPGTPNYGYTF. The chain is built from TRBV5-1 and TRBJ1-2; TRBD1 might be the D (6 bases). From germline, CDR1 is SGHRS and CDR2 YFSETQ. CDR3 length equals 14 residues. Between the trimmed V and J ends, which lost 4 bases and 2 bases, there was a span of 12 bases. The entire variable domain, with the rest obtained from reference TRBV5-1 and TRBJ1-2, is as follows: KAGVTQTPRYLIKTRGQQVTLSCSPISGHRSVSWYQQTPGQGLQFLFEYFSETQRNKGNFPGRFSGRQFSNSRSEMNVSTLELGDSALYLCASSPGTPNYGYTFGSGTRLTVV.

The chain couples TRBV5-6 to TRBJ2-6, with D maybe TRBD2 (6 bases). Deletions cut 4 bases from V and 1 base from J, with 9 bases between. CDR1 and CDR2 (germline): SGHDT, YYEEEE. This CDR3 region has 15 residues. This chain's CDR3 is CASSLGTSGANVLTF. The CDR3 region has the DNA TGTGCCAGCAGCCTCGGGACTTCTGGGGCCAACGTCCTGACTTTC.

This chain connects TRBV2 to TRBJ2-3, with 8 bases aligning to TRBD1. Germline CDR1 and CDR2: SNHLY and FYNNEI. The CDR3 spans 16 residues. J lost 2 bases, V lost 6 bases, and 10 bases had no gene match. The CDR3 sequence is CASRDKTGQVTDTQYF. The CDR3 DNA follows: TGTGCCAGCAGGGATAAGACGGGACAGGTCACAGATACGCAGTATTTT. Combining the CDR3 with reference TRBV2 and TRBJ2-3 gives the whole variable domain EPEVTQTPSHQVTQMGQEVILRCVPISNHLYFYWYRQILGQKVEFLVSFYNNEISEKSEIFDDQFSVERPDGSNFTLKIRSTKLEDSAMYFCASRDKTGQVTDTQYFGPGTRLTVL.

The chain has TRBV6-5 and TRBJ2-7; a possible D gene is TRBD1 (5 bases). V lost 4 bases to trimming and J lost 0 bases, with 13 bases between them. The germline V gene encodes CDR1 MNHEY and CDR2 SVGAGI. The CDR3 loop spans 15 amino acids. CDR3 in amino acids: CASSFDSGISYEQYF. CDR3 nucleotides: TGTGCCAGCAGTTTCGACAGTGGGATCTCCTACGAGCAGTACTTC.

V gene TRBV4-1 combines with J gene TRBJ2-2; 7 bases are shared with TRBD1. With V trimmed by 4 bases and J by 0 bases, 11 bases remained unmatched. This CDR3 is built from 18 residues. Germline V gene lookup returns CDR1 MGHRA and CDR2 YSYEKL. CDR3 in DNA: TGCGCCAGCAGCCCCTCTCAGGGGGTCCTCGCGAACACCGGGGAGCTGTTTTTT. Its translation: CASSPSQGVLANTGELFF.

The chain uses TRBV19 and TRBJ1-2, with D unresolved. V was clipped by 6 bases and J by 0 bases, with 8 bases between them. The germline V gene encodes CDR1 LNHDA and CDR2 SQIVND (reference sequence). The CDR3 is made up of 13 amino acids. Here the CDR3 reads CASRRHSNYGYTF. DNA for the CDR3: TGTGCCAGTAGGAGACATTCTAACTATGGCTACACCTTC.

The J gene is TRBJ2-6, the V gene TRBV29-1, with a possible D match to TRBD2 (5 bases). The CDR3 loop spans 13 amino acids. Germline V lookup: CDR1 SQVTM, CDR2 ANQGSEA. V lost 3 bases and J lost 2, with 5 bases in between. The CDR3 bases are TGCAGCGTTGAGGGAGCTGGGGCCAACGTCCTGACTTTC. As protein: CSVEGAGANVLTF.

The V and J genes are TRBV30 and TRBJ2-3; TRBD1 might be the D (5 bases). Trimming stripped 0 bases from V and 4 bases from J, with 8 bases between. CDR1 is GTSNPN, CDR2 SVGIG, per germline (reference sequence). This CDR3 is built from 13 residues. The CDR3 loop is CAWSVRVPDTQYF. The CDR3 bases are TGTGCCTGGAGTGTCAGGGTTCCAGATACGCAGTATTTT.

Only one count was recorded for this clone. The rearrangement uses TRBV28 and TRBJ2-7, with D possibly being TRBD2 (6 bases). V lost 3 bases to trimming and J lost 2 bases, with 14 bases between them. CDR1 and CDR2 from the germline V gene are MDHEN and SYDVKM. The length of the CDR3 is 15 residues. The DNA for the CDR3 is TGTGCCAGCAGTTTGGGCGGGGAGGCCGCCTACGAGCAGTACTTC. Its translation is CASSLGGEAAYEQYF.

V usage is TRBV6-1 and J usage is TRBJ1-1, with D unclear. This CDR3 comprises 13 residues. The ends were cut back, 4 bases at V and 3 bases at J, with 9 bases in the middle. Germline V CDR1 and CDR2: MNHNS, SASEGT. CDR3 region: CASSGGRDTEAFF. The CDR3 DNA follows: TGTGCCAGCAGTGGAGGGAGGGACACTGAAGCTTTCTTT.